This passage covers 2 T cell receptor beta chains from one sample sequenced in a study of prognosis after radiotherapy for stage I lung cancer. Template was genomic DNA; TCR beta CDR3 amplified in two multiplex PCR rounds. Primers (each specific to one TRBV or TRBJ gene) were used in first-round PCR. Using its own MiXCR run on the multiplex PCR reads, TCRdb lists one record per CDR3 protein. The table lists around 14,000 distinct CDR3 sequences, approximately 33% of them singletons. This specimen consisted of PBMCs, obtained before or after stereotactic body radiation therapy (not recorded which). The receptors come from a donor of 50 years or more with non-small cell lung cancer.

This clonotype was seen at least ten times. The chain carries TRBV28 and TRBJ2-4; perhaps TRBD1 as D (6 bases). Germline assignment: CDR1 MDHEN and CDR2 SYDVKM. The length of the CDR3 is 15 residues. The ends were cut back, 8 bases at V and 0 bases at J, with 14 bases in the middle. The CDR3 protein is CASEFRDTAKNIQYF. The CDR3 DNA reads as TGTGCCAGCGAGTTTCGGGACACAGCCAAAAACATTCAGTACTTC.

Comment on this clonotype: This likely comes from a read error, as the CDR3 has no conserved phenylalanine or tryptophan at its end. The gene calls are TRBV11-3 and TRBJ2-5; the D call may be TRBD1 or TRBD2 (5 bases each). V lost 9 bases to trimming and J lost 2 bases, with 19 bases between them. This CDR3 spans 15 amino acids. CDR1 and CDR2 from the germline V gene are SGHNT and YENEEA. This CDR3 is CARSQGPPPQETQYL. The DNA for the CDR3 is TGTGCCAGAAGCCAGGGACCCCCACCACAAGAGACCCAGTACCTC.